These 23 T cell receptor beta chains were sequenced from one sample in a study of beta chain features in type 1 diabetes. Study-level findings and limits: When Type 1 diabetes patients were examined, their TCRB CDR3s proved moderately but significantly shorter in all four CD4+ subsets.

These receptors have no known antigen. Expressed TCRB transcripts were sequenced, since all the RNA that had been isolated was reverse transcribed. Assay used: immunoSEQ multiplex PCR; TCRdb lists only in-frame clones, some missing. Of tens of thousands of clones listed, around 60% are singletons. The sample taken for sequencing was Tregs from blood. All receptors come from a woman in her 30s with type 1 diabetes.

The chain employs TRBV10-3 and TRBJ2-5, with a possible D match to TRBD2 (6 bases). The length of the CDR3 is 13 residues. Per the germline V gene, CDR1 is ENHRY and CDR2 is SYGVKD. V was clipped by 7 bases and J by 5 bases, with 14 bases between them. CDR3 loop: CAIKARGGETQYF. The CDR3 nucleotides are TGTGCCATCAAGGCGCGGGGTGGGGAGACCCAGTACTTC.

The CDR3 DNA reads TGTGCCAGCGGGCCTAGCGAGACCTACGAGCAGTACTTC. Its protein product is CASGPSETYEQYF. The chain couples TRBV6-5 to TRBJ2-7; perhaps TRBD2 as D (6 bases). The germline V gene has CDR1 MNHEY and CDR2 SVGAGI. This CDR3 is built from 13 residues. V was pared by 8 bases and J by 2 bases, with 13 bases between.

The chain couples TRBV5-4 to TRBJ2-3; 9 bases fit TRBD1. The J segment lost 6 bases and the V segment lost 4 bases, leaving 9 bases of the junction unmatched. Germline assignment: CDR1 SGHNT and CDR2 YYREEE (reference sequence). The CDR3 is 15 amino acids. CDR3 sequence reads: CASSRGQGKLDTQYF. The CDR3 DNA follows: TGTGCCAGCAGCAGGGGACAGGGCAAGTTGGATACGCAGTATTTT.

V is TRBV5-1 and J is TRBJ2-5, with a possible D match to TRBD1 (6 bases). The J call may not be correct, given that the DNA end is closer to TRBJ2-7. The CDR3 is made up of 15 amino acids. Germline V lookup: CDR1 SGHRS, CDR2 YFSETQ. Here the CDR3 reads CASRPIQGSGSEQYF. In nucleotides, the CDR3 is TGCGCCAGCAGACCAATACAGGGTTCGGGCTCCGAGCAGTACTTC.

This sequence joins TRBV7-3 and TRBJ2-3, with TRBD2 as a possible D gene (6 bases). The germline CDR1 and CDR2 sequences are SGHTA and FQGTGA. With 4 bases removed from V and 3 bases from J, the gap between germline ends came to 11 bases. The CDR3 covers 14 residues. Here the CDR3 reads CASSYAGRTDTQYF. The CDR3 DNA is TGTGCCAGCAGCTATGCAGGGAGGACAGATACGCAGTATTTT.

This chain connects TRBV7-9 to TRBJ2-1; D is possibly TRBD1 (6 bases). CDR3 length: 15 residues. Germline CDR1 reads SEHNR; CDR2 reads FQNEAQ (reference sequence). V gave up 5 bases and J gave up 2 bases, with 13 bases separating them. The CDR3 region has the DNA TGTGCCAGCAGCCATACAGGGCCCACCTACAATGAGCAGTTCTTC. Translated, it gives CASSHTGPTYNEQFF.

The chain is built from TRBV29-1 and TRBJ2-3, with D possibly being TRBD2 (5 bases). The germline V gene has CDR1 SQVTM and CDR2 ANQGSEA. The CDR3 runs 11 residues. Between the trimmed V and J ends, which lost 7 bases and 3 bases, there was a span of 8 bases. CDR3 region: CSARRTDTQYF. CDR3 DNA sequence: TGCAGCGCCCGGAGGACAGATACGCAGTATTTT.

This CDR3 reads CSVAAGTSFIEQYF. The CDR3 DNA reads as TGCAGCGTTGCTGCCGGGACTAGTTTCATCGAGCAGTACTTC. The gene calls are TRBV29-1 and TRBJ2-7, with TRBD2 identical over 8 bases. With V trimmed by 4 bases and J by 6 bases, 11 bases remained unmatched. CDR3 size: 14 residues. Germline-derived CDR1 and CDR2 are SQVTM and ANQGSEA.

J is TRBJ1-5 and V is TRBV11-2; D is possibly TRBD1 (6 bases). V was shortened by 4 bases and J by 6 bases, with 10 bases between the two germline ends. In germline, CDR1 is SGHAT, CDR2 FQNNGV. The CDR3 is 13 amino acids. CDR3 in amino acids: CASSSTGLQPQHF. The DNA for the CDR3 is TGTGCCAGCAGCTCGACAGGACTTCAGCCCCAGCATTTT.

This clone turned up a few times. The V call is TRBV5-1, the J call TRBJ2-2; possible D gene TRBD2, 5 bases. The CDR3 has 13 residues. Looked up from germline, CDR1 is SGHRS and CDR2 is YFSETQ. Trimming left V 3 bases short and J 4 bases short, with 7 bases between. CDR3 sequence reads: CASSSDSTGELFF. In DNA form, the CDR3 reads TGCGCCAGCAGCTCGGACTCCACCGGGGAGCTGTTTTTT.

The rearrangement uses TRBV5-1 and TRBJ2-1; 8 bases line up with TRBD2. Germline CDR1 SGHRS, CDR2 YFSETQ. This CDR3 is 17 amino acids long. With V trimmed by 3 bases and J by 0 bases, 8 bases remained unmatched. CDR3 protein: CASSSKSGTSSYNEQFF. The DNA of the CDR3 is TGCGCCAGCAGCTCAAAATCCGGGACTAGCTCCTACAATGAGCAGTTCTTC.

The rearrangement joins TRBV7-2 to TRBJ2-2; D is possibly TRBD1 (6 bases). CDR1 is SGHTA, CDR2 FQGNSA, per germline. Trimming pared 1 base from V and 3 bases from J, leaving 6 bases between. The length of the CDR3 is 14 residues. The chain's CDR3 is CASSLDRDTGELFF. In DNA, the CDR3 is TGTGCCAGCAGCTTAGACAGGGACACCGGGGAGCTGTTTTTT.

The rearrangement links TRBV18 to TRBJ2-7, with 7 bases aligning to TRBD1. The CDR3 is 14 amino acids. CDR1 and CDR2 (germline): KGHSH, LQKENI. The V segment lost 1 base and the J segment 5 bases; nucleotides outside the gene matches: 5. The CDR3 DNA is TGTGCCAGCTCACCACGACAGGGTAGCGACGAGCAGTACTTC. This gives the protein CASSPRQGSDEQYF.

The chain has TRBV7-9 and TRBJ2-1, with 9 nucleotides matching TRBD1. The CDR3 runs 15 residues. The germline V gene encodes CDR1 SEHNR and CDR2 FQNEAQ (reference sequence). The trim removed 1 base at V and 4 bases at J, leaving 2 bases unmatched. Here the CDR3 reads CASSLVGQGYNEQFF. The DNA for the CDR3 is TGTGCCAGCAGCTTAGTGGGACAGGGTTACAATGAGCAGTTCTTC.

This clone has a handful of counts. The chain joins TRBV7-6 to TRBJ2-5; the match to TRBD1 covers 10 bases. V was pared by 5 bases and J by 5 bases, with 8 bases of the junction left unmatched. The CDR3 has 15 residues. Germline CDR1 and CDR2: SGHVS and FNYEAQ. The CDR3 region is CASSARQGARETQYF. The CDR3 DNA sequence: TGTGCCAGCAGCGCACGACAGGGGGCTAGGGAGACCCAGTACTTC.

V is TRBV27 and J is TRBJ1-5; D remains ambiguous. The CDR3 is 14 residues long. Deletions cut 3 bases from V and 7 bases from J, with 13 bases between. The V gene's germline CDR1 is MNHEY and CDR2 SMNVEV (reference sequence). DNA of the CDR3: TGTGCCAGCAGTTTGCCTACAGTTTTGCAGCCCCAGCATTTT. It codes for CASSLPTVLQPQHF.

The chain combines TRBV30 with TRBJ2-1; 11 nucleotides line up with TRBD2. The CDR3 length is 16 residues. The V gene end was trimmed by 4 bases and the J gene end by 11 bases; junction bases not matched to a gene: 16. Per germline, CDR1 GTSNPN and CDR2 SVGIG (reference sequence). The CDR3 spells CAWTATLAGGRTKQFF. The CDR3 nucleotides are TGTGCCTGGACCGCCACCCTAGCGGGAGGTCGCACCAAGCAGTTCTTC.

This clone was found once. In DNA, the CDR3 is TGTGCCACCAGCAGAGATTGGCAACCCTCCTACGAGCAGTACTTC. This encodes CATSRDWQPSYEQYF. The V and J genes are TRBV15 and TRBJ2-7; no clear D. Trimming removed 0 bases at V and 0 bases at J, with 9 bases between. There are 15 residues in the CDR3. Per the germline V gene, CDR1 is LNHNV and CDR2 is YYDKDF (reference sequence).

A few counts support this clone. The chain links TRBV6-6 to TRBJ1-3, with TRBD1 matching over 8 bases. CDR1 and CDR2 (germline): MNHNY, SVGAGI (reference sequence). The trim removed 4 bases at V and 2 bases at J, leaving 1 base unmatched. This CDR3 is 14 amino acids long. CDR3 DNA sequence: TGTGCCAGCAGTTGGGGACAGGCTGGAAACACCATATATTTT. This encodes CASSWGQAGNTIYF.

This chain's CDR3 is CASSYSATGRGNTIYF. DNA for the CDR3: TGTGCCAGCAGTTACTCAGCTACAGGTCGGGGAAACACCATATATTTT. V gene TRBV6-5 combines with J gene TRBJ1-3, with D possibly being TRBD1 (5 bases). V lost 0 bases and J 4 bases, leaving 13 bases between the germline ends. The germline V gene encodes CDR1 MNHEY and CDR2 SVGAGI. This CDR3 comprises 16 residues.

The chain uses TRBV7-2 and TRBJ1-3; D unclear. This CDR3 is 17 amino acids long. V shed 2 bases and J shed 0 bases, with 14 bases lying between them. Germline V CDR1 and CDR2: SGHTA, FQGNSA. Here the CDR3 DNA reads TGTGCCAGCAGCTTACTCGCAGGTCGCTACTCTGGAAACACCATATATTTT. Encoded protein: CASSLLAGRYSGNTIYF.

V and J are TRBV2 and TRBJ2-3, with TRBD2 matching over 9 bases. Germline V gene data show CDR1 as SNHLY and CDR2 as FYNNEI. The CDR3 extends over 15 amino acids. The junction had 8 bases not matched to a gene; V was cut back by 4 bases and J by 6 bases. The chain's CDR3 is CASSGNSGSWDTQYF. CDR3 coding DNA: TGTGCCAGCAGTGGAAATAGCGGGAGTTGGGATACGCAGTATTTT. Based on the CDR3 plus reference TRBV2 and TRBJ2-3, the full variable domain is EPEVTQTPSHQVTQMGQEVILRCVPISNHLYFYWYRQILGQKVEFLVSFYNNEISEKSEIFDDQFSVERPDGSNFTLKIRSTKLEDSAMYFCASSGNSGSWDTQYFGPGTRLTVL.

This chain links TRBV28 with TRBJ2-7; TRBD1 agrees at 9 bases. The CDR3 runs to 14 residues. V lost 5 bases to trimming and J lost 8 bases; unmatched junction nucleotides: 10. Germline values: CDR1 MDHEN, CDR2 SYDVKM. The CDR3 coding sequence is TGTGCCAGCAGTCCCCCCGGGACAGGGAGCAAGCAGTACTTC. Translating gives CASSPPGTGSKQYF.